This T cell receptor beta chain emerged from a study of blood T cell repertoires in COVID-19. Across the whole study: Both acute and convalescent COVID-19 samples were obtained from the United States, Italy and Spain. T cells, B-cell-depleted T cells, or PBMCs supplied cDNA or gDNA.

The protocol was immunoSEQ multiplex PCR, while the TCRdb copy is restricted to in-frame clones and leaves out a portion. This sample has 250,000 to 300,000 clones, with around 88% found just once. V lost 5 bases, J lost 10 bases, and 7 bases stayed unmatched. Germline lookup yields CDR1 MNHEY and CDR2 SVGAGI. CDR3 size: 14 residues. The TCR comes from a man under 40 with active or convalescent COVID-19. The sequenced sample was peripheral blood. J is TRBJ2-1 and V is TRBV6-5; 11 nucleotides agree with TRBD2. The CDR3 DNA reads TGTGCCAGCAGTCCGACTAGCGGGGTAGACGAGCAGTTCTTC. Protein product: CASSPTSGVDEQFF.